This TCR beta chain was retrieved from a study of T cell repertoires in cytomegalovirus infection. Study-wide context: Public TCR beta signature analysis indicated the presence of both CMV infection and matching HLA type. Study conclusions and caveats: Individuals carrying CMV plus the relevant HLA were identified by cumulative frequency of public TCR beta families. HLA-C-restricted CMV clonotypes gave the most frequent clonotype in two of eight donors.

TCRdb re-called the reads through MiXCR, storing one row per CDR3 protein. The profile shows fewer than 350,000 distinct CDR3 sequences, roughly a sixth of them singletons. CDR3 length equals 12 residues. The germline V and J ends were trimmed by 5 bases and 4 bases, with 8 bases remaining between them. This clonotype has more than one count but fewer than ten. Antigen: not known. The receptor comes from a human donor in good health (CMV status not recorded). Some clones in this sample may be carry-over from other donors' samples. Sample: PBMCs. The V and J genes are TRBV12-3 or TRBV12-4 and TRBJ1-1; D unresolved. CDR3 DNA: TGTGCCAGCAGTCCCATAGGCACTGAAGCTTTCTTT. Encoded protein: CASSPIGTEAFF.